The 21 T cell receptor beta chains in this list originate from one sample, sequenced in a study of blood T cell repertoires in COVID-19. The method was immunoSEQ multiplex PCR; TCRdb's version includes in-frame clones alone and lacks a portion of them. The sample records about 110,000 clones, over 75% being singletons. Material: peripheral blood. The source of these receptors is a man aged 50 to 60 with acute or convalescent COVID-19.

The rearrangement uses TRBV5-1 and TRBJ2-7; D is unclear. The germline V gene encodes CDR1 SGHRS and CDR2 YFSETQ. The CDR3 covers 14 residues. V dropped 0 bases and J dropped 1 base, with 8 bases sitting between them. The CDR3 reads CASSLVGGSYEQYF. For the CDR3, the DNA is TGCGCCAGCAGCTTGGTAGGCGGATCCTACGAGCAGTACTTC.

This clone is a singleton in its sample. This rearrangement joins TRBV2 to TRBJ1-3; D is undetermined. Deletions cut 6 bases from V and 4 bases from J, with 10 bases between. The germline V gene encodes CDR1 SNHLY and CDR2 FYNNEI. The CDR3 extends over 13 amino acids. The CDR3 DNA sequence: TGTGCCAGCAGATCGACACTCGGAAACACCATATATTTT. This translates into CASRSTLGNTIYF.

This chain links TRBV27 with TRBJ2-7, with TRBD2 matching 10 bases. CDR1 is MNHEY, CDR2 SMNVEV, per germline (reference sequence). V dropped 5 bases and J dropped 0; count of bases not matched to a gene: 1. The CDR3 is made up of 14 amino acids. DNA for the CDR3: TGTGCCAGCAGTCTAGCGGGAGACTCCTACGAGCAGTACTTC. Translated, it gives CASSLAGDSYEQYF.

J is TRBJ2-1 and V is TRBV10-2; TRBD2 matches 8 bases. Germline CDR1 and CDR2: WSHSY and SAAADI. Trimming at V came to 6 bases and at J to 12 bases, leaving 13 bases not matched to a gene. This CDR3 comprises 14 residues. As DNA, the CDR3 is TGCGCCAGCAGCCCGGGACTAGGGTCTACGGGGCAGTTCTTC. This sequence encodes CASSPGLGSTGQFF.

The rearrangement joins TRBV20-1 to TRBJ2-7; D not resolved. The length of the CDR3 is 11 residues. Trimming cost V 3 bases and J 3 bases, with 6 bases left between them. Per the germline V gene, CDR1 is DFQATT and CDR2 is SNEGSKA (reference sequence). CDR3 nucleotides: TGCAGTGCTAGGCAGGACTACGAGCAGTACTTC. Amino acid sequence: CSARQDYEQYF.

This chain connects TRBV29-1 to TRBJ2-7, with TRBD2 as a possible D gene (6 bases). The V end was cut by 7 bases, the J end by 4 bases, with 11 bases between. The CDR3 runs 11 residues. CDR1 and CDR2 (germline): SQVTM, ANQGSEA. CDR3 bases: TGCAGCGCCCTGGGGGGATACGAGCAGTACTTC. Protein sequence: CSALGGYEQYF.

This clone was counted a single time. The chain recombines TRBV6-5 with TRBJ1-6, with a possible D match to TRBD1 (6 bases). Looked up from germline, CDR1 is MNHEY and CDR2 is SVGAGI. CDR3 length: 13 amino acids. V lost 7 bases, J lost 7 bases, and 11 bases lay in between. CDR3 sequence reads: CASMDRVNSPLHF. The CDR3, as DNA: TGTGCCAGCATGGACAGAGTCAATTCACCCCTCCACTTT.

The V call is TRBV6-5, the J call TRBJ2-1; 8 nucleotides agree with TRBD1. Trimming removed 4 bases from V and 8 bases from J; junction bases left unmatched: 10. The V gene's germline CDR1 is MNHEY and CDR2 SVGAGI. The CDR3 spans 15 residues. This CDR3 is CASSSDRGTRDEQFF. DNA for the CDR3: TGTGCCAGCAGTTCCGACAGGGGAACCCGCGATGAGCAGTTCTTC.

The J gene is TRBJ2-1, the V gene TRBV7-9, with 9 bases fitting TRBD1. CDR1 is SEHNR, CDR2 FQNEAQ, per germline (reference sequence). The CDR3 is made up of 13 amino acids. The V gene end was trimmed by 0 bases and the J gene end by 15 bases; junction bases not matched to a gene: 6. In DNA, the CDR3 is TGTGCCAGCAGCTTAGCGGGGGGACAGGGCCTGTTCTTC. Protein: CASSLAGGQGLFF.

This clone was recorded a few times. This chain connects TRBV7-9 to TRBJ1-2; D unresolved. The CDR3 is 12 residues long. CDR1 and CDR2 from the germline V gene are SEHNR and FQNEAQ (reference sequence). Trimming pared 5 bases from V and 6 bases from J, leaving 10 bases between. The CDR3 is CASSRRVNGYTF. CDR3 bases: TGTGCCAGCAGCCGGAGGGTAAATGGCTACACCTTC.

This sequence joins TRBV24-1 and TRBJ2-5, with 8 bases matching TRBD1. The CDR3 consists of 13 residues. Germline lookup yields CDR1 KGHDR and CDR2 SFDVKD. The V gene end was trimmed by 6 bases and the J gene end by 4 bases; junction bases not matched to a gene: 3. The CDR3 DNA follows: TGTGCCACCAGTCAGACAGGGGTAGAGACCCAGTACTTC. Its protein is CATSQTGVETQYF.

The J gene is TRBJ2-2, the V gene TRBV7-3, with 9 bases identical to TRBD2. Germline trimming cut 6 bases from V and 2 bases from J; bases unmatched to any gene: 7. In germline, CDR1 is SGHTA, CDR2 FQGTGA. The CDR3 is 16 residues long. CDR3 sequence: CASRGAGGGNTGELFF. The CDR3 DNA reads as TGTGCCAGCAGGGGAGCGGGAGGAGGAAACACCGGGGAGCTGTTTTTT.

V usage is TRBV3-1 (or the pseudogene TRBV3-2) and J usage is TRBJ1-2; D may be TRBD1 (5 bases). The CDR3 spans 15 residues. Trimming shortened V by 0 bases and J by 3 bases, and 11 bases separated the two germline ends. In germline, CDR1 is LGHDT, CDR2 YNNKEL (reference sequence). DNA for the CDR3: TGTGCCAGCAGCCAAGAAGGGCAGGGCTACTATGGCTACACCTTC. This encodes CASSQEGQGYYGYTF.

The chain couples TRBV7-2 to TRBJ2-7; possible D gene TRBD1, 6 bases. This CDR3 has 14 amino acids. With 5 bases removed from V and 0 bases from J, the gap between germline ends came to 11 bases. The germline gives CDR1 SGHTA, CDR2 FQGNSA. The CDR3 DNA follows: TGTGCCAGCAGCCCCCAGGGGAGCTCCTACGAGCAGTACTTC. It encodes CASSPQGSSYEQYF. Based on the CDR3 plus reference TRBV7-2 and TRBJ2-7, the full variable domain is GAGVSQSPSNKVTEKGKDVELRCDPISGHTALYWYRQSLGQGLEFLIYFQGNSAPDKSGLPSDRFSAERTGGSVSTLTIQRTQQEDSAVYLCASSPQGSSYEQYFGPGTRLTVT.

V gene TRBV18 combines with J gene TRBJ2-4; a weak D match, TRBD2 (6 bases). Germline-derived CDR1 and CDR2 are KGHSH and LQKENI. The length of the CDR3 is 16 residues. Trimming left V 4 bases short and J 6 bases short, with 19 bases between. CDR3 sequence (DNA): TGTGCCAGCTCACAGCTTACGGGAGTTCGGAGAAACATTCAGTACTTC. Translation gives CASSQLTGVRRNIQYF. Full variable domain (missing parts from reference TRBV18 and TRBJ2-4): NAGVMQNPRHLVRRRGQEARLRCSPMKGHSHVYWYRQLPEEGLKFMVYLQKENIIDESGMPKERFSAEFPKEGPSILRIQQVVRGDSAAYFCASSQLTGVRRNIQYFGAGTRLSVL.

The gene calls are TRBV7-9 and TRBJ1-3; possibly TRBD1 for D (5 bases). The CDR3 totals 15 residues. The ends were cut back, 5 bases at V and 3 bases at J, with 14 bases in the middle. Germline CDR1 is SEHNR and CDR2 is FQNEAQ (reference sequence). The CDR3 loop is CASSARVLSGNTIYF. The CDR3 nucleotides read TGTGCCAGCAGCGCCAGGGTTCTTAGTGGAAACACCATATATTTT.

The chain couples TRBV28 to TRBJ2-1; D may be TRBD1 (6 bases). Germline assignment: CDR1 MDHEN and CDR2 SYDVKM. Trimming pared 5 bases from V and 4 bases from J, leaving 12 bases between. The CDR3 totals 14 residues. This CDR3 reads CASSPRTVYNEQFF. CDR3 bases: TGTGCCAGCAGTCCGCGGACAGTTTACAATGAGCAGTTCTTC.

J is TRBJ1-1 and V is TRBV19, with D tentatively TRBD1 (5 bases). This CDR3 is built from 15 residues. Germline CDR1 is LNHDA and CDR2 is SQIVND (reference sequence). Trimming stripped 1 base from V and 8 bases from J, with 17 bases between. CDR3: CASSIGGDGSTEAFF. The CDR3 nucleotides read TGTGCCAGTAGTATAGGGGGGGACGGATCAACAGAAGCTTTCTTT.

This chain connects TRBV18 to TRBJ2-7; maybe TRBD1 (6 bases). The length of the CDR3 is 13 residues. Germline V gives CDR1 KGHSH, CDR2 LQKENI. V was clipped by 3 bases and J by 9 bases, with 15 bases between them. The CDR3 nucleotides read TGTGCCAGCTCACCGGACAGTTTGGTAGGGCAGTACTTC. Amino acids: CASSPDSLVGQYF. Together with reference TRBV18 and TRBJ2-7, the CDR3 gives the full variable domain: NAGVMQNPRHLVRRRGQEARLRCSPMKGHSHVYWYRQLPEEGLKFMVYLQKENIIDESGMPKERFSAEFPKEGPSILRIQQVVRGDSAAYFCASSPDSLVGQYFGPGTRLTVT.

CDR3 residues: CASSPQGASDEQYF. The CDR3 nucleotides read TGTGCCAGCTCACCCCAGGGGGCATCGGATGAGCAGTACTTC. The chain recombines TRBV18 with TRBJ2-7; 8 bases fit TRBD1. Trimming removed 3 bases from V and 7 bases from J; junction bases left unmatched: 8. The CDR3 runs to 14 residues. CDR1 and CDR2 from the germline V gene are KGHSH and LQKENI.

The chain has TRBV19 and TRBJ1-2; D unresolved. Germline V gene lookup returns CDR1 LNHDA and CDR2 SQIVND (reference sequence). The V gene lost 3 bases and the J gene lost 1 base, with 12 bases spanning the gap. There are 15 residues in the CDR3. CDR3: CASSIFFPDNYGYTF. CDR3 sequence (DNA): TGTGCCAGTAGTATCTTTTTTCCAGATAACTATGGCTACACCTTC.